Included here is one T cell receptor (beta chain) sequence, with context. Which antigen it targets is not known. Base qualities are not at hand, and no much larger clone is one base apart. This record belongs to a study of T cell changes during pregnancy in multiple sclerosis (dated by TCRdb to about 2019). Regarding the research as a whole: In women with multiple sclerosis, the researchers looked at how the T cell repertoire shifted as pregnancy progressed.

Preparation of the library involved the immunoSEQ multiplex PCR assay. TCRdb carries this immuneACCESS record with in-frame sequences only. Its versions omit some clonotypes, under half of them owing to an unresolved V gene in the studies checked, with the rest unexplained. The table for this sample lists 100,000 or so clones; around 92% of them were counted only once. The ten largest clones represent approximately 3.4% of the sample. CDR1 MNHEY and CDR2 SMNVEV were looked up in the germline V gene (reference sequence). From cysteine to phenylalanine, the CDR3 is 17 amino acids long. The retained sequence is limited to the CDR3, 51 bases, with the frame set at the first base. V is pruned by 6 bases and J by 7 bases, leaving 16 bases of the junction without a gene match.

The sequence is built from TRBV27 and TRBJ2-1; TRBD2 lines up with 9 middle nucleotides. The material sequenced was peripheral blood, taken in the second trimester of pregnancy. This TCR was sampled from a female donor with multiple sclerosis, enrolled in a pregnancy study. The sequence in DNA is TGTGCCAGCAGCCCTAGTCGCGCTAGCGGGGTCTTTAATGAGCAGTTCTTC. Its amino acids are CASSPSRASGVFNEQFF.